There are many counts of the clone carrying this T cell receptor beta chain. This entry comes from a study of immune characterization of retroperitoneal liposarcoma. CDR1 and CDR2 from the germline V gene are MGHRA and YSYEKL. This CDR3 is 16 amino acids long. Deletions cut 4 bases from V and 1 base from J, with 14 bases between. One entry per CDR3 protein results from TCRdb running MiXCR on the PCR reads. The repertoire consists of around 10,000 distinct CDR3 sequences, with 20% to 25% occurring once and the leading ten covering approximately 9%. The gene calls are TRBV4-1 and TRBJ2-1; D is ambiguous. Sequenced input: blood. The origin of this receptor is a female donor with retroperitoneal liposarcoma. CDR3 in DNA: TGCGCCAGCAGCCTCACAATTTCCGGGTCCTACAATGAGCAGTTCTTC. Residues: CASSLTISGSYNEQFF.